This is a list of T cell receptor beta chains from one sample in a study of T cells after yellow fever vaccination. MiXCR, applied by TCRdb to the 5' RACE reads, yields one record per CDR3 protein. The sample holds 400,000 or so distinct CDR3 sequences, about 9.9% seen once. The specimen was PBMCs, collected on the day of the first yellow fever vaccination. Receptors originate from a man between 18 and 29 years old who received the YFV17D yellow fever vaccine. Each CDR3 is given with its conserved first and last residue. Each record gives: CDR3 length, J gene, D gene, V gene, clone size, CDR3 DNA, CDR3 protein. The D gene is left open where the match is weak. Clone size is stated in some rows and not others, as once, few, many or a class when expanded.

14 | TRBJ2-6 | . | TRBV10-3 | . | TGTGCCATCAGTGAGGGCTCTGGGGCCAACGTCCTGACTTTC | CAISEGSGANVLTF
14 | TRBJ2-1 | . | TRBV20-1 | . | TGCAGTGCTAGACCGCGCCTAGGTTTCAATGAGCAGTTCTTC | CSARPRLGFNEQFF
9 | TRBJ2-7 | . | TRBV5-1 | few | TGCGCCAGCATATTCGAGCAGTACTTC | CASIFEQYF
12 | TRBJ2-5 | . | TRBV30 | . | TGTGCCTGGAGTCCAAACGAAGAGACCCAGTACTTC | CAWSPNEETQYF
16 | TRBJ2-1 | TRBD1 | TRBV7-3 | few | TGTGCCAGCAGCTTTTCCGGGACAGGGACCTACAATGAGCAGTTCTTC | CASSFSGTGTYNEQFF
11 | TRBJ1-1 | . | TRBV12-3/TRBV12-4 | . | TGTGCCAGCACTCGGGGGGCTGAAGCTTTCTTT | CASTRGAEAFF
12 | TRBJ2-3 | . | TRBV27 | few | TGTGCCAGCAGTTTCCGGGACGGAATAGAGTATTTT | CASSFRDGIEYF
15 | TRBJ1-5 | . | TRBV7-8 | . | TGTGCCAGCAGCCCTGGCGCGGCGGCAAATCAGCCCCAGCATTTT | CASSPGAAANQPQHF
17 | TRBJ2-3 | . | TRBV4-3 | few | TGCGCCAGCAGCCAAGATTGGCTAGCGACTAGCACAGATACGCAGTATTTT | CASSQDWLATSTDTQYF
16 | TRBJ1-1 | . | TRBV6-2/TRBV6-3 | few | TGTGCCAGCAGTTACGAGTACCTAGGGATGAACACTGAAGCTTTCTTT | CASSYEYLGMNTEAFF
14 | TRBJ1-1 | TRBD1 | TRBV6-5 | . | TGTGCCAGCAGTTACAGGGACAGAGACACTGAAGCTTTCTTT | CASSYRDRDTEAFF
13 | TRBJ1-6 | . | TRBV20-1 | . | TGCAGTGCTAGATCGGGGGCAAATTCACCCCTCCACTTT | CSARSGANSPLHF
14 | TRBJ2-7 | TRBD1 | TRBV18 | few | TGTGCCAGCTCCTCCGGGACAGGGATGTACGAGCAGTACTTC | CASSSGTGMYEQYF
14 | TRBJ2-2 | . | TRBV18 | few | TGTGCCAGCTCACCTTCGAACAGGTCCTGGGAGCTGTTTTTT | CASSPSNRSWELFF
15 | TRBJ2-5 | TRBD1 | TRBV5-6 | many | TGTGCCAGCAGGGCCGGGACAGGATTCCAAGAGACCCAGTACTTC | CASRAGTGFQETQYF
15 | TRBJ2-5 | . | TRBV7-9 | . | TGTGCCAGCAGCTGGGTGGGGCAGTACGAAGAGACCCAGTACTTC | CASSWVGQYEETQYF
14 | TRBJ1-2 | . | TRBV12-3/TRBV12-4 | . | TGTGCCAGCAGTTTATATGCCGGGGAGCGTGGCTACACCTTC | CASSLYAGERGYTF
13 | TRBJ2-2 | . | TRBV27 | many | TGTGCCAGCAGTTTATTAAACACCGGGGAGCTGTTTTTT | CASSLLNTGELFF
14 | TRBJ1-4 | . | TRBV13 | few | TGTGCCAGCAGCCTAGGGACACTTGGTGAAAAACTGTTTTTT | CASSLGTLGEKLFF
13 | TRBJ1-1 | . | TRBV27 | few | TGTGCCAGCAGTTATATCATGAACACTGAAGCTTTCTTT | CASSYIMNTEAFF
13 | TRBJ2-5 | . | TRBV6-1 | few | TGTGCCAGCAGAGAGGGGGGAATAGAGACCCAGTACTTC | CASREGGIETQYF
16 | TRBJ2-3 | . | TRBV7-2 | . | TGTGCCAGCAGCTTCCCCCTCCTCGGAGACACAGATACGCAGTATTTT | CASSFPLLGDTDTQYF
14 | TRBJ1-2 | . | TRBV5-1 | many | TGCGCCAGCAGCTTGGCGGGGCCCTCCGATGGCTACACCTTC | CASSLAGPSDGYTF
16 | TRBJ2-6 | . | TRBV12-3/TRBV12-4 | few | TGTGCCAGCAGGCCGGGCTCCCCCTCTGGGGCCAACGTCCTGACTTTC | CASRPGSPSGANVLTF
11 | TRBJ1-1 | TRBD1 | TRBV7-3 | few | TGTGCCAGCGGTACAGGGGGGGAAGCTTTCTTT | CASGTGGEAFF
14 | TRBJ1-2 | . | TRBV7-8 | many | TGTGCCAGCAGCTTAGCTGGGACGGGCTATGGCTACACCTTC | CASSLAGTGYGYTF
13 | TRBJ1-5 | . | TRBV29-1 | . | TGCAGCGTTGGACAGGTGTCTAGGCAGCCCCAGCATTTT | CSVGQVSRQPQHF
18 | TRBJ1-1 | TRBD1 | TRBV4-2 | few | TGTGCCAGCAGCCAAGACAGGACAGGGAGAGCCCGGAACACTGAAGCTTTCTTT | CASSQDRTGRARNTEAFF
13 | TRBJ2-5 | TRBD1 | TRBV6-5 | few | TGTGCCAGCAGGTCCGGGACAGGAAAGACCCAGTACTTC | CASRSGTGKTQYF
13 | TRBJ2-2 | . | TRBV2 | few | TGTGCCAGCAGTGATCAGGGCTCCGGGGAGCTGTTTTTT | CASSDQGSGELFF
15 | TRBJ2-3 | . | TRBV12-3/TRBV12-4 | many | TGTGCCAGCAGTCCCGAGACTCTCCAGGCAGATACGCAGTATTTT | CASSPETLQADTQYF
13 | TRBJ1-2 | . | TRBV7-9 | few | TGTGCCAGCAGCCAGGAGATCTCCTATGGCTACACCTTC | CASSQEISYGYTF
15 | TRBJ2-3 | TRBD2 | TRBV11-2 | few | TGTGCCAGCAGGCATCCGGGACTAGCGCCAGATACGCAGTATTTT | CASRHPGLAPDTQYF
18 | TRBJ2-2 | . | TRBV5-1 | many | TGCGCCAGCAGCTTGTATCCCCCCGGAGGTGGGGGCAGCGGGGAGCTGTTTTTT | CASSLYPPGGGGSGELFF